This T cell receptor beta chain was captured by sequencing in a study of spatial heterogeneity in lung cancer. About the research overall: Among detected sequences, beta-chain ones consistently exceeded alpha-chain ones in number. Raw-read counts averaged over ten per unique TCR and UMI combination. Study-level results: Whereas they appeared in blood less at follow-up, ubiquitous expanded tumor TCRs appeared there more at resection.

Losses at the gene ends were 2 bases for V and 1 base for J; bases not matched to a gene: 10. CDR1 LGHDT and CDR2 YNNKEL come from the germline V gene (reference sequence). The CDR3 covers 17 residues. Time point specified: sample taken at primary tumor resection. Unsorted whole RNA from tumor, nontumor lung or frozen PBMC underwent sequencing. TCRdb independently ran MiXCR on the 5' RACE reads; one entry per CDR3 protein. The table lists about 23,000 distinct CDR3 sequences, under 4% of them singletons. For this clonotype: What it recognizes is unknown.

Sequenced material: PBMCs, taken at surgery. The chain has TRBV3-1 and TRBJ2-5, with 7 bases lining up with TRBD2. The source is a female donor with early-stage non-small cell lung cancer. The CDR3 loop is CASSQPWLAEVQETQYF. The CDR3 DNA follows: TGTGCCAGCAGCCAACCCTGGCTAGCGGAGGTCCAAGAGACCCAGTACTTC.